The entry below gives a single TCR beta chain sequence along with its context. Its antigen is currently unknown. This specimen belongs to a study of T cells after posttransplantation cyclophosphamide. The data were produced by immunoSEQ multiplex PCR, yet TCRdb's version contains in-frame clones alone and is incomplete. Counted here are some 53,000 clones, about 86% occurring once; the ten biggest clones make up 2.8%. Study-wide results and limits: Recipient CMV seropositivity and CMV reactivation strongly tracked TRB clonality.

The origin of this receptor is a man aged 30-40 years with a blood cancer, CMV-positive, and with a related stem cell donor. Material for sequencing was PBMCs.

DNA for the CDR3: TGTGCCAGCAGCTTAGTTGGGACTAGCGACACCGGGGAGCTGTTTTTT. Protein sequence: CASSLVGTSDTGELFF. This rearrangement joins TRBV7-2 to TRBJ2-2, with TRBD2 matching 10 bases. This CDR3 has 16 amino acids. CDR1 SGHTA and CDR2 FQGNSA come from the germline V gene. V lost 1 base, J lost 3 bases, and 2 bases stayed unmatched.